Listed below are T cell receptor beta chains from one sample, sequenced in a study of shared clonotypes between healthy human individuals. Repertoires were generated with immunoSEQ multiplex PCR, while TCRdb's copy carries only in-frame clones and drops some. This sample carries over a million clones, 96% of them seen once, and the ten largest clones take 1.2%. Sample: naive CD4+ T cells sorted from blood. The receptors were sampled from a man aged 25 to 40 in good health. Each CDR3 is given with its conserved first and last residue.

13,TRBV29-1,CSTQPGGGETQYF
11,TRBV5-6,CASSLAGARNF
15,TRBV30,CAWSRAETFLRGQYF
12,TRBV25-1,CASSDGHYEQYF
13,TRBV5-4,CASSFVPWETQYF
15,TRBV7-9,CASSLGLKPGDTQYF
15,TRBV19,CASSIRTAPVGTQHF
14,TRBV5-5,CASSLDGYQETQYF
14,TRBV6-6,CASNVRREGGELFF
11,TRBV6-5,CASRSPSEQYF
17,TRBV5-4,CASSSRTSGRVTDTQYF
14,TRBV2,CASRNTGVGNEQFF
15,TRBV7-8,CASSPLAGSVDTQYF
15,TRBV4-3,CASSQGGAGANVLTF
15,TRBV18,CASSPNVGNTGELFF
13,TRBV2,CASSAAGEDTQYF
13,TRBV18,CASSPDRNQPQHF
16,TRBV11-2,CASSSIRTSDSYEQYF
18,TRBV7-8,CASSLVSGTSGRSYEQYF
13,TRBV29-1,CSVRIRRGTEAFF
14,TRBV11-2,CASSLNRYTDTQYF